This T cell receptor beta chain derives from a study of T cell responses to AZD1222 COVID-19 vaccine. Overall study findings and caveats: Reports say nearly half of spike-specific TCRs go after unmutated variant regions. Clonal diversity may have been underestimated in mostly white British donors.

Trimming stripped 0 bases from V and 7 bases from J, with 5 bases between. The CDR3 sequence is 11 residues long. CDR1 and CDR2 from the germline V gene are DFQATT and SNEGSKA (reference sequence). Sequencing was performed with immunoSEQ multiplex PCR; in TCRdb, only in-frame clones are kept and a portion is missing. The top ten clones hold around 1.5% of a sample with 92,000 or so clones, 80% to 90% of them seen once. This clone appeared a single time. Its matching antigen is unknown. V and J are TRBV20-1 and TRBJ2-3; D uncertain. The sample in question was peripheral blood, obtained on day 0 of AZD1222 vaccination. The source of this sequence is an adult in good health. CDR3 loop: CSARDLNTQYF. Here the CDR3 DNA reads TGCAGTGCTAGAGATTTGAATACGCAGTATTTT.